What follows are 10 T cell receptor beta chains derived from one specimen sequenced in a study of shared clonotypes between healthy human individuals. Data came from immunoSEQ multiplex PCR; TCRdb stores just in-frame clones and leaves some out. The table shows roughly 2.6 million clones, with approximately 94% occurring only once. Sequencing was performed on naive CD4+ T cells sorted from blood. Described subset: CD45RA+ positively selected. Receptors originate from a young man in good health.

V usage is TRBV2 and J usage is TRBJ1-2; D unclear. V was trimmed by 5 bases and J by 2 bases, leaving 9 bases between them. Germline V gives CDR1 SNHLY, CDR2 FYNNEI. This CDR3 comprises 13 residues. CDR3: CASSKDGNYGYTF. The CDR3 DNA sequence: TGTGCCAGCAGTAAAGACGGAAACTATGGCTACACCTTC.

V gene TRBV7-2 combines with J gene TRBJ1-4; D is possibly TRBD1 (5 bases). CDR1 is SGHTA and CDR2 is FQGNSA in the germline V gene. This CDR3 has 15 amino acids. V shed 5 bases and J shed 2 bases, with 12 bases lying between them. The DNA for the CDR3 is TGTGCCAGCAGCCCCGGGGCAGGGACTAATGAAAAACTGTTTTTT. As protein: CASSPGAGTNEKLFF.

The chain is built from TRBV5-1 and TRBJ2-3; 7 nucleotides line up with TRBD2. This CDR3 is built from 16 residues. Germline values: CDR1 SGHRS, CDR2 YFSETQ. V shed 4 bases, J shed 0 bases, and the junction held 8 bases outside the gene matches. Here the CDR3 DNA reads TGCGCCAGCAGCCTGCCTGACGGGGGGAGCACAGATACGCAGTATTTT. Its protein product is CASSLPDGGSTDTQYF.

As for this clone: Other DNA sequences in this specimen translate into the identical CDR3. This rearrangement joins TRBV6-5 to TRBJ2-3; no clear D. Germline V gene data show CDR1 as MNHEY and CDR2 as SVGAGI. V was clipped by 9 bases and J by 1 base, with 11 bases between them. CDR3 length: 13 residues. The CDR3 here is CASTLPGTDTQYF. The CDR3 region has the DNA TGTGCCAGTACACTCCCTGGCACAGATACGCAGTATTTT.

The chain carries TRBV11-2 and TRBJ2-2, with 9 bases matching TRBD2. The germline V gene has CDR1 SGHAT and CDR2 FQNNGV. The CDR3 is 16 amino acids. J lost 5 bases, V lost 5 bases, and 9 bases had no gene match. This chain's CDR3 is CASSPVAGVRTGELFF. For the CDR3, the DNA is TGTGCCAGCAGCCCCGTAGCGGGAGTACGAACCGGGGAGCTGTTTTTT.

This clone was seen a few times. The chain is built from TRBV15 and TRBJ1-2; D remains unclear. The CDR3 covers 12 residues. CDR1 is LNHNV and CDR2 is YYDKDF in the germline V gene (reference sequence). The germline V and J ends were trimmed by 0 bases and 1 base, with 0 bases remaining between them. Here the CDR3 reads CATSRDNYGYTF. The CDR3 bases are TGTGCCACCAGCAGAGATAACTATGGCTACACCTTC.

Regarding this clone: This sample also contains other DNA sequences that code for the same CDR3. The CDR3 spells CASRAGTGGYEQYF. CDR3 DNA: TGTGCCAGCAGAGCCGGGACAGGGGGGTACGAGCAGTACTTC. The chain joins TRBV6-1 to TRBJ2-7, with TRBD1 matching 11 bases. Germline trimming cut 6 bases from V and 4 bases from J; bases unmatched to any gene: 5. The CDR3 spans 14 residues. Germline V lookup: CDR1 MNHNS, CDR2 SASEGT.

The gene calls are TRBV9 and TRBJ2-1, with TRBD1 as a possible D gene (6 bases). Trimming stripped 4 bases from V and 0 bases from J, with 17 bases between. The CDR3 totals 17 residues. Per the germline V gene, CDR1 is SGDLS and CDR2 is YYNGEE. CDR3 DNA: TGTGCCAGCAGCACAGGTACAGGGCTATCCTCCTACAATGAGCAGTTCTTC. Translated, it gives CASSTGTGLSSYNEQFF.

V is TRBV18 and J is TRBJ2-1; 9 nucleotides align to TRBD2. Germline values: CDR1 KGHSH, CDR2 LQKENI. Trimming removed 5 bases from V and 3 bases from J; junction bases left unmatched: 5. This CDR3 comprises 15 residues. CDR3 nucleotide sequence: TGTGCCAGCTCAAACCTTAGCGGGAGCTACAATGAGCAGTTCTTC. Translated: CASSNLSGSYNEQFF.

The J gene is TRBJ1-4, the V gene TRBV7-9, with TRBD1 identical over 9 bases. The V gene end was trimmed by 3 bases and the J gene end by 5 bases; junction bases not matched to a gene: 16. The CDR3 length is 19 residues. Germline-derived CDR1 and CDR2 are SEHNR and FQNEAQ (reference sequence). CDR3 DNA sequence: TGTGCCAGCAGCTTTGGGCGTTGGACAGGGGATGGTCGAAATGAAAAACTGTTTTTT. This encodes CASSFGRWTGDGRNEKLFF.